These 31 T cell receptor beta chains were sequenced from one sample in a study of T cell repertoires in cytomegalovirus infection. These TCRs are of unknown antigen specificity. One entry per CDR3 protein, called by TCRdb with MiXCR from the reads. The sample contains around 360,000 distinct CDR3 sequences, approximately 35% of which appear only once. The starting material was cultured PBMCs, obtained from culture after CMV antigen stimulation. The origin of the receptors is a human donor in good health (CMV status not recorded). Some clones in this sample may be carry-over from other donors' samples.

This clonotype was seen only a few times. This rearrangement joins TRBV19 to TRBJ1-2; D is ambiguous. The CDR3 totals 18 residues. CDR1 and CDR2 (germline): LNHDA, SQIVND (reference sequence). Between the trimmed V and J ends, which lost 4 bases and 4 bases, there was a span of 25 bases. The CDR3 loop reads CASSKGSVTGLGSYGYTF. The CDR3, as DNA: TGTGCCAGTAGTAAAGGGTCGGTCACCGGCTTAGGCAGCTATGGCTACACCTTC.

The chain links TRBV7-6 to TRBJ2-2; 8 nucleotides match TRBD2. Trimming cost V 5 bases and J 0 bases; bases outside gene matches: 8. Per germline, CDR1 SGHVS and CDR2 FNYEAQ. CDR3 size: 17 residues. CDR3 in DNA: TGTGCCAGCAGCGTTCCAACTAGCGGTACGAACACCGGGGAGCTGTTTTTT. This gives the protein CASSVPTSGTNTGELFF.

This clonotype was counted only a few times. The genes are TRBV7-7 and TRBJ2-7; perhaps TRBD1 as D (6 bases). The CDR3 has 16 amino acids. Per germline, CDR1 SSHAT and CDR2 FNYEAQ (reference sequence). Written as DNA, the CDR3 is TGTGCTAGCAGCTTAACGCGCCCACAGGGTCGGGACGAGCAGTACGTC. This codes for CASSLTRPQGRDEQYV.

The rearrangement joins TRBV19 to TRBJ1-2; no definite D call. Germline V gives CDR1 LNHDA, CDR2 SQIVND (reference sequence). The CDR3 loop spans 16 amino acids. V lost 2 bases and J 1 base, leaving 14 bases between the germline ends. CDR3 residues: CASSIWSGPFNYGYTF. The DNA of the CDR3 is TGTGCCAGTAGTATATGGTCAGGCCCTTTTAACTATGGCTACACCTTC.

The chain links TRBV15 to TRBJ1-3; 8 bases match TRBD1. In germline, CDR1 is LNHNV, CDR2 YYDKDF (reference sequence). This CDR3 region has 17 residues. The J segment lost 4 bases and the V segment lost 0 bases, leaving 8 bases of the junction unmatched. CDR3 DNA: TGTGCCACCAGCAGAGATCAACTCAGGGGGCACGGAAACACCATATATTTT. Translating gives CATSRDQLRGHGNTIYF.

This clonotype was counted a few times. The chain has TRBV12-3 or TRBV12-4 and TRBJ2-3, with 9 positions matching TRBD2. V lost 11 bases to trimming and J lost 1 base; unmatched junction nucleotides: 7. The CDR3 consists of 14 residues. Here the CDR3 reads CASAGGRRTDTQYF. The CDR3 DNA reads as TGTGCCTCAGCGGGAGGCCGACGCACAGATACGCAGTATTTT.

The rearrangement links TRBV10-3 to TRBJ2-3; 8 bases line up with TRBD2. The CDR3 has 17 residues. CDR1 is ENHRY, CDR2 SYGVKD, per germline. With 0 bases clipped from V and 3 bases from J, the junction kept 8 bases outside the gene matches. The CDR3: CAISESIAGKGTDTQYF. CDR3 sequence (DNA): TGTGCCATCAGTGAGTCGATAGCGGGAAAGGGTACAGATACGCAGTATTTT.

V is TRBV7-2 and J is TRBJ2-3, with TRBD2 matching 8 bases. V shed 2 bases, J shed 2 bases, and the junction held 9 bases outside the gene matches. In germline, CDR1 is SGHTA, CDR2 FQGNSA. The length of the CDR3 is 17 residues. The DNA for the CDR3 is TGTGCCAGCAGCTTAAGGGCGGGAGGCCTTTTCACAGATACGCAGTATTTT. It encodes CASSLRAGGLFTDTQYF.

This clonotype is medium-sized by share. This rearrangement joins TRBV6-2 or TRBV6-3 to TRBJ2-7; TRBD2 aligns across 8 bases. The V segment lost 2 bases and the J segment 2 bases; nucleotides outside the gene matches: 8. The CDR3 extends over 16 amino acids. CDR1 MNHEY and CDR2 SVGEGT come from the germline V gene. The CDR3 loop is CASSYRSGRSTYEQYV. As DNA, the CDR3 is TGTGCCAGCAGTTACCGGAGCGGGAGAAGTACCTACGAGCAGTACGTC.

This clonotype came up a few times. CDR3 amino acids: CASSSIPGGEQFF. CDR3 sequence (DNA): TGTGCCAGCAGCTCAATTCCAGGGGGTGAGCAGTTCTTC. The chain uses TRBV7-2 and TRBJ2-1; TRBD1 matches at 7 bases. Germline-derived CDR1 and CDR2 are SGHTA and FQGNSA. There are 13 residues in the CDR3. The V gene end was trimmed by 4 bases and the J gene end by 9 bases; junction bases not matched to a gene: 6.

This clonotype was seen many times. The J gene is TRBJ2-7, the V gene TRBV7-2, with TRBD2 identical over 8 bases. The J segment lost 3 bases and the V segment lost 4 bases, leaving 5 bases of the junction unmatched. The V gene's germline CDR1 is SGHTA and CDR2 FQGNSA. The CDR3 is made up of 14 amino acids. CDR3 DNA: TGTGCCAGCAGCTCAAGCGGGAGTCACTACGAGCAGTACTTC. Its translation: CASSSSGSHYEQYF.

For this clonotype: A read error is possible here, since a much larger clone lies one base away. V and J are TRBV7-2 and TRBJ2-1, with TRBD2 identical over 8 bases. This CDR3 comprises 20 residues. V dropped 4 bases and J dropped 0; count of bases not matched to a gene: 17. The germline CDR1 and CDR2 sequences are SGHTA and FQGNSA. The CDR3 bases are TGTGCCAGCAGCTCCAACAACCACAGACTAGCGAGAAGCTCCTACAATGAGCAGTTCTTC. It is translated as CASSSNNHRLARSSYNEQFF. The full variable domain, with the rest looked up from reference TRBV7-2 and TRBJ2-1, is GAGVSQSPSNKVTEKGKDVELRCDPISGHTALYWYRQSLGQGLEFLIYFQGNSAPDKSGLPSDRFSAERTGGSVSTLTIQRTQQEDSAVYLCASSSNNHRLARSSYNEQFFGPGTRLTVL.

This clonotype was detected a few times. The chain uses TRBV4-3 and TRBJ1-1; D might be TRBD1 (5 bases). CDR1 LGHNA and CDR2 YSLEER come from the germline V gene. The CDR3 runs to 15 residues. Trimming took off 0 bases at V and 2 bases at J, with 10 bases between the two ends. CDR3 loop: CASSQEAGLNTEAFF. DNA of the CDR3: TGCGCCAGCAGCCAAGAAGCGGGGCTCAACACTGAAGCTTTCTTT.

The chain combines TRBV6-6 with TRBJ2-1; 7 bases fit TRBD1. Germline V gene lookup returns CDR1 MNHNY and CDR2 SVGAGI (reference sequence). This CDR3 is 14 amino acids long. Germline trimming cut 4 bases from V and 8 bases from J; bases unmatched to any gene: 8. The CDR3 DNA sequence: TGTGCCAGCAGTTCCTCCAGACAGGGATATGAGCAGTTCTTC. It encodes CASSSSRQGYEQFF.

This clonotype appeared a few times. CDR3: CASSLQGGYTEAFF. As DNA, the CDR3 is TGTGCCAGCAGTTTACAGGGAGGGTACACTGAAGCTTTCTTT. J is TRBJ1-1 and V is TRBV6-2 or TRBV6-3; D is perhaps TRBD1 (6 bases). The CDR3 is 14 residues long. Germline V CDR1 and CDR2: MNHEY, SVGEGT. V shed 4 bases and J shed 3 bases, with 12 bases lying between them.

This clonotype was seen a handful of times. The chain carries TRBV10-3 and TRBJ2-2; the match to TRBD1 covers 9 bases. Germline CDR1 and CDR2: ENHRY and SYGVKD. This CDR3 region has 14 residues. The ends lost 10 bases at V and 6 bases at J; junction bases unmatched: 9. The CDR3 nucleotides read TGTGCCACCCTGACTGGGACAGGGCCCGGGGAGCTGTTTTTT. Its translation is CATLTGTGPGELFF.

This clonotype was seen a few times. The chain couples TRBV7-2 to TRBJ1-2; D remains unclear. Germline loops: CDR1 SGHTA, CDR2 FQGNSA. V lost 4 bases and J lost 7, with 10 bases in between. CDR3 size: 12 residues. The CDR3 bases are TGTGCCAGCAGCTCCCTTAGTAGTGGCTACACCTTC. Encoded protein: CASSSLSSGYTF.

V gene TRBV6-5 combines with J gene TRBJ2-6; 10 nucleotides match TRBD2. CDR1 is MNHEY and CDR2 is SVGAGI in the germline V gene. V dropped 8 bases and J dropped 2; count of bases not matched to a gene: 6. This CDR3 contains 16 residues. The CDR3 DNA reads TGTGCCAGCCGGTGGCTAGCGGGAGCTGGGGCCAACGTCCTGACTTTC. This gives the protein CASRWLAGAGANVLTF.

The chain carries TRBV7-2 and TRBJ1-5; 7 bases are a match to TRBD1. The junction had 8 bases not matched to a gene; V was cut back by 5 bases and J by 4 bases. The CDR3 runs 15 residues. Germline V gives CDR1 SGHTA, CDR2 FQGNSA. The CDR3 protein is CASSVRQGRNQPQHF. CDR3 nucleotide sequence: TGTGCCAGCAGCGTACGACAGGGTAGGAATCAGCCCCAGCATTTT.

The rearrangement uses TRBV4-3 and TRBJ1-2, with D maybe TRBD1 (6 bases). This CDR3 comprises 15 residues. Trimming pared 0 bases from V and 4 bases from J, leaving 12 bases between. The germline V gene has CDR1 LGHNA and CDR2 YSLEER. CDR3 amino acids: CASSQDHRAPYGYTF. CDR3 coding DNA: TGCGCCAGCAGCCAAGACCACAGGGCGCCCTATGGCTACACCTTC.

This clonotype appeared a few times. CDR3 sequence (DNA): TGTGCCAGCAGCCTAAGTGGCGGGAGCTCAGATACGCAGTATTTT. This gives the protein CASSLSGGSSDTQYF. V usage is TRBV5-4 and J usage is TRBJ2-3; TRBD2 matches at 7 bases. Losses at the gene ends were 4 bases for V and 4 bases for J; bases not matched to a gene: 9. This CDR3 has 15 amino acids. Germline lookup yields CDR1 SGHNT and CDR2 YYREEE (reference sequence).

The chain recombines TRBV6-2 or TRBV6-3 with TRBJ2-7; D not certain. This CDR3 comprises 14 residues. Germline V CDR1 and CDR2: MNHEY, SVGEGT. Between the trimmed V and J ends, which lost 2 bases and 0 bases, there was a span of 8 bases. This CDR3 reads CASSYVGFSYEQYF. CDR3 DNA: TGTGCCAGCAGTTACGTGGGATTCTCCTACGAGCAGTACTTC.

The table lists this clonotype with a few counts. The rearrangement joins TRBV7-2 to TRBJ1-5, with TRBD1 as a possible D gene (5 bases). The CDR3 has 14 amino acids. The germline V gene has CDR1 SGHTA and CDR2 FQGNSA. Trimming cost V 4 bases and J 7 bases, with 14 bases left between them. The CDR3 DNA reads as TGTGCCAGCAGCTGGGGGGGTGTCGGGCAGCCCCAGCATTTT. Amino acids: CASSWGGVGQPQHF.

The chain recombines TRBV7-2 with TRBJ2-1, with D possibly TRBD2 on 6 matching bases. V gave up 6 bases and J gave up 5 bases, with 20 bases separating them. The CDR3 totals 16 residues. Germline-derived CDR1 and CDR2 are SGHTA and FQGNSA. CDR3 in amino acids: CASSNYRGGYHNEQFF. CDR3 DNA: TGTGCCAGCAGTAATTATAGGGGAGGCTACCACAATGAGCAGTTCTTC.

The table lists this clonotype with a few counts. V usage is TRBV7-2 and J usage is TRBJ2-5; 12 bases match TRBD2. Trimming removed 4 bases from V and 4 bases from J; junction bases left unmatched: 4. Germline-derived CDR1 and CDR2 are SGHTA and FQGNSA. The length of the CDR3 is 15 residues. The CDR3 DNA follows: TGTGCCAGCAGCTCCCGGACTAGCGGGATAGAGACCCAGTACTTC. Translation: CASSSRTSGIETQYF.

V gene TRBV19 combines with J gene TRBJ2-5; D remains ambiguous. This CDR3 has 14 amino acids. The germline V gene encodes CDR1 LNHDA and CDR2 SQIVND (reference sequence). The V gene lost 2 bases and the J gene lost 2 bases, with 9 bases spanning the gap. CDR3 sequence reads: CASSITPLQETQYF. Written as DNA, the CDR3 is TGTGCCAGTAGTATAACGCCGCTACAAGAGACCCAGTACTTC.

This clonotype showed up just a few times. V and J are TRBV7-8 and TRBJ1-1; D is undetermined. CDR3 length equals 14 residues. CDR1 SGHVS and CDR2 FQNEAQ come from the germline V gene. Trimming took off 4 bases at V and 1 base at J, with 10 bases between the two ends. The CDR3 loop is CASSWRSGNTEAFF. In nucleotides, the CDR3 is TGTGCCAGCAGCTGGCGGTCCGGGAACACTGAAGCTTTCTTT.

CDR3 DNA sequence: TGTGCCAGCAGTACAGATCTCTCTGGGGCCAACGTCCTGACTTTC. Its translation: CASSTDLSGANVLTF. V gene TRBV7-9 combines with J gene TRBJ2-6; D gene ambiguous. This CDR3 comprises 15 residues. V was pared by 6 bases and J by 0 bases, with 9 bases between. Germline loops: CDR1 SEHNR, CDR2 FQNEAQ (reference sequence).

The CDR3 DNA reads as TGTGCTAGTGGTTTGGTACGGGTAGCGGGAGCCTCCTACAATGAGCAGTTCTTC. This gives the protein CASGLVRVAGASYNEQFF. The chain carries TRBV12-5 and TRBJ2-1; the match to TRBD2 covers 9 bases. V shed 0 bases and J 0 bases; nucleotides not matched to a gene: 6. The CDR3 is 18 amino acids. Per germline, CDR1 LGHNT and CDR2 FRNRAP.

This clonotype was counted between two and nine times. This chain connects TRBV7-9 to TRBJ2-7; 11 bases map to TRBD2. Trimming took 8 bases from V and 0 from J; bases not matched to a gene: 3. Germline-derived CDR1 and CDR2 are SEHNR and FQNEAQ (reference sequence). This CDR3 spans 14 amino acids. The CDR3 spells CASRGLADSYEQYV. The CDR3 DNA is TGTGCCAGCCGGGGACTAGCGGACTCCTACGAGCAGTACGTC.

The chain has TRBV6-1 and TRBJ2-4; TRBD2 agrees at 10 bases. This CDR3 comprises 16 residues. The J segment lost 0 bases and the V segment lost 6 bases, leaving 5 bases of the junction unmatched. CDR1 is MNHNS and CDR2 is SASEGT in the germline V gene. The CDR3 loop reads CASRTSGRSAKNIQYF. The CDR3 DNA follows: TGTGCCAGCAGGACTAGCGGGCGGTCAGCCAAAAACATTCAGTACTTC.